The table lists the clone carrying this T cell receptor (beta chain) with a few counts. This record comes from a study of shared clonotypes between healthy human individuals. Germline values: CDR1 WNHNN, CDR2 SYGVQD (reference sequence). The CDR3 consists of 17 residues. V was cut by 6 bases and J by 4 bases, with 19 bases left in between. Using immunoSEQ multiplex PCR, the repertoire was profiled, and TCRdb retains in-frame clones only, with some absent. The sample lists about 460,000 clones, around 77% occurring once. The source material was PBMCs. V is TRBV10-1 and J is TRBJ2-6; the D gene could be TRBD1 or TRBD2 (5 bases each). The origin of this receptor is a woman aged 40-49 years in good health. Some clones in this sample may be carry-over from other donors' samples. The chain's CDR3 is CASRGPGVLGGANVLTF. CDR3 nucleotide sequence: TGCGCCAGCAGGGGACCTGGGGTCCTGGGGGGGGCCAACGTCCTGACTTTC.